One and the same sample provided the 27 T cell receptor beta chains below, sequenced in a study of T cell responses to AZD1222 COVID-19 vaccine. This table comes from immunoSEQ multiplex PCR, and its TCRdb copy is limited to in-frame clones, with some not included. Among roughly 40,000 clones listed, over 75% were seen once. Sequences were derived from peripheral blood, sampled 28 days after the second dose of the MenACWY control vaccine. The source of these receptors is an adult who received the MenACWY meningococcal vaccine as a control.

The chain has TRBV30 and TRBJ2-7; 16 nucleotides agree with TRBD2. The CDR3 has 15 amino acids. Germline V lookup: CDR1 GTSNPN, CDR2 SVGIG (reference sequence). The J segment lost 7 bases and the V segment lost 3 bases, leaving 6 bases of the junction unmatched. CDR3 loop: CAWSPGLAGGAEQYF. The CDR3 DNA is TGTGCCTGGAGCCCGGGACTAGCGGGAGGGGCTGAGCAGTACTTC.

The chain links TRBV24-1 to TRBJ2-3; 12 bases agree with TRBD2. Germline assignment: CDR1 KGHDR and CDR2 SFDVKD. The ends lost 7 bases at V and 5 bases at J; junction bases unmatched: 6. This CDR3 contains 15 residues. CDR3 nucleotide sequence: TGTGCCACCAGGCCGACTAGCGGGAGTGTAGATACGCAGTATTTT. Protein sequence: CATRPTSGSVDTQYF.

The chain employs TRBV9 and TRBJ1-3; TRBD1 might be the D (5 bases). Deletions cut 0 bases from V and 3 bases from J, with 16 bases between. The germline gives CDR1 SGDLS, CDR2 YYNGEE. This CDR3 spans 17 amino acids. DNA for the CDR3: TGTGCCAGCAGCGTAGGTGGGGGACTAGGGAGTGGAAACACCATATATTTT. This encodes CASSVGGGLGSGNTIYF. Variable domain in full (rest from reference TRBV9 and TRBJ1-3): DSGVTQTPKHLITATGQRVTLRCSPRSGDLSVYWYQQSLDQGLQFLIQYYNGEERAKGNILERFSAQQFPDLHSELNLSSLELGDSALYFCASSVGGGLGSGNTIYFGEGSWLTVV.

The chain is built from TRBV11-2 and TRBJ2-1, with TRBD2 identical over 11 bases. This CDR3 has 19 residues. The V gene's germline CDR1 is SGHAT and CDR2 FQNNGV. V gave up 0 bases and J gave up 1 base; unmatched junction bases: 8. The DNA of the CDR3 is TGTGCCAGCAGCTTAGAATTCCCGGGACTAGCGGCTTCCTACAATGAGCAGTTCTTC. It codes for CASSLEFPGLAASYNEQFF.

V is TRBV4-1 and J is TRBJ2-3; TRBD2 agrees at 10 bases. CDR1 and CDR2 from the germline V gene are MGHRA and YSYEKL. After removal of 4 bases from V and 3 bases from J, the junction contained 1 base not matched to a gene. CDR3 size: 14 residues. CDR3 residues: CASSLSGRTDTQYF. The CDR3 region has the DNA TGCGCCAGCAGCCTTAGCGGGAGGACAGATACGCAGTATTTT.

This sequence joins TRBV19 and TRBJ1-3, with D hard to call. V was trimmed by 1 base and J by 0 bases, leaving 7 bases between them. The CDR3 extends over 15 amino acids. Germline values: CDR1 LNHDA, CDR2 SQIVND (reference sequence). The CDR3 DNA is TGTGCCAGTAGTATAGCGGCCAGCTCTGGAAACACCATATATTTT. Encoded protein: CASSIAASSGNTIYF. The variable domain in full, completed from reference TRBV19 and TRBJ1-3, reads DGGITQSPKYLFRKEGQNVTLSCEQNLNHDAMYWYRQDPGQGLRLIYYSQIVNDFQKGDIAEGYSVSREKKESFPLTVTSAQKNPTAFYLCASSIAASSGNTIYFGEGSWLTVV.

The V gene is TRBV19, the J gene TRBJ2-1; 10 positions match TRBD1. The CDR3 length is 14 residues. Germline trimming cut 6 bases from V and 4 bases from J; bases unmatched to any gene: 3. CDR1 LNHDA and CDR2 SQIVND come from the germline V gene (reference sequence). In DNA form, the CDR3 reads TGTGCCAGTAGGAGACAGGGGGCTTACAATGAGCAGTTCTTC. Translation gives CASRRQGAYNEQFF.

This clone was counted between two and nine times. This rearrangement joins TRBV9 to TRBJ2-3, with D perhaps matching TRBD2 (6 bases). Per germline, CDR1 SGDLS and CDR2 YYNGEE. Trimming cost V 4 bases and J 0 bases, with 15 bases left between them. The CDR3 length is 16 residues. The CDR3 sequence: CASSPRLEASTDTQYF. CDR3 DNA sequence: TGTGCCAGCAGCCCTCGACTAGAGGCCAGCACAGATACGCAGTATTTT.

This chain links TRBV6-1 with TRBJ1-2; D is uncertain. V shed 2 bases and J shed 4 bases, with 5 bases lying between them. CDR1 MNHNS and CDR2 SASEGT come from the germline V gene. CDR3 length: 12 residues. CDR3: CASSEQTYGYTF. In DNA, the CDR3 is TGTGCCAGCAGTGAACAGACCTATGGCTACACCTTC.

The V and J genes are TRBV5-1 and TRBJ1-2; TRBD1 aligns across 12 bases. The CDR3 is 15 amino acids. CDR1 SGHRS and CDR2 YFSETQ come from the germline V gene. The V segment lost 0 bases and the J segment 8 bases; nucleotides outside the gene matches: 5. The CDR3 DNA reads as TGCGCCAGCAGCTTGGGGGACAGGGGGCTTCGAGGCTACACCTTC. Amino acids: CASSLGDRGLRGYTF.

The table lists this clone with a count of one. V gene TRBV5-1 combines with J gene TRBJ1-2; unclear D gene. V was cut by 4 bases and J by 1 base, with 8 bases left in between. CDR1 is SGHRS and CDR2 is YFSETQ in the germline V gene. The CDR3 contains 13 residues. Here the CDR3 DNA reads TGCGCCAGCAGCATCACGGATAACTATGGCTACACCTTC. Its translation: CASSITDNYGYTF.

The CDR3 DNA reads as TGTGCCAGCAGTGTTGGGGGGAGCACAGATACGCAGTATTTT. It specifies CASSVGGSTDTQYF. The gene calls are TRBV6-4 and TRBJ2-3; possible D gene TRBD2, 6 bases. Per the germline V gene, CDR1 is MRHNA and CDR2 is SNTAGT. The CDR3 covers 14 residues. V was cut by 4 bases and J by 0 bases, with 8 bases left in between.

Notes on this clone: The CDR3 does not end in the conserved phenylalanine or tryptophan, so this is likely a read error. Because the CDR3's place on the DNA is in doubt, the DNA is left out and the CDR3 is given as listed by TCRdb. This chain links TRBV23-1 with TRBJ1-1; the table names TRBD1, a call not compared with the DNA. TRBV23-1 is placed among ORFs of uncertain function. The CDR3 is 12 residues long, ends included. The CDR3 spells CASSQSDGQAEL.

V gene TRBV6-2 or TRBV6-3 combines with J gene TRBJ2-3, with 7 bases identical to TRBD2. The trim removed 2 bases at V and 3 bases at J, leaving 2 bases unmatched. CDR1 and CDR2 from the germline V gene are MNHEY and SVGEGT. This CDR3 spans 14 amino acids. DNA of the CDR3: TGTGCCAGCAGTTACGGGCGGGAGACAGATACGCAGTATTTT. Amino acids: CASSYGRETDTQYF.

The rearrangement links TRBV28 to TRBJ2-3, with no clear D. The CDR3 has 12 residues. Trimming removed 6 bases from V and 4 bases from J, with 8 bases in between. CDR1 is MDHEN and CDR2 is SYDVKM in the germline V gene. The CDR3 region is CASSRPPDTQYF. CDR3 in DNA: TGTGCCAGCAGCCGGCCCCCAGATACGCAGTATTTT.

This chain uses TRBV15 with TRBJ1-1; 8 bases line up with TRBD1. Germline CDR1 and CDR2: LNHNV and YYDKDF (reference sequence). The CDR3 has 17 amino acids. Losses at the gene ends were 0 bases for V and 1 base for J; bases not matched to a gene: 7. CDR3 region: CATSRDLRGPKNTEAFF. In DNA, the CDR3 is TGTGCCACCAGCAGAGATCTCAGGGGGCCTAAGAACACTGAAGCTTTCTTT.

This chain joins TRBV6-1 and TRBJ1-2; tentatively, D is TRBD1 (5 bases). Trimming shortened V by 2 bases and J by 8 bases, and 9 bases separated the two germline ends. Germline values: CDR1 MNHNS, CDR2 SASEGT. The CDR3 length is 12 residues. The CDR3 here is CASSERGVGYTF. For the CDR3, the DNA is TGTGCCAGCAGTGAAAGAGGGGTCGGCTACACCTTC.

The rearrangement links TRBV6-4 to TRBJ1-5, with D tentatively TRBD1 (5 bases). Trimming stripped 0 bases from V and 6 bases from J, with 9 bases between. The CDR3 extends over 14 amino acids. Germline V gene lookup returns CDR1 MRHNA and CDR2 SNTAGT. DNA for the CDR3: TGTGCCAGCAGTGACTCGCGTCAGGGTCAGCCCCAGCATTTT. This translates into CASSDSRQGQPQHF.

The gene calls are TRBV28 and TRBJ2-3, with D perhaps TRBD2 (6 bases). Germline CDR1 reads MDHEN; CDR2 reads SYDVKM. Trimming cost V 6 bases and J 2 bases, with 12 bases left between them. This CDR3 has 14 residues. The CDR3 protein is CASREAGDTDTQYF. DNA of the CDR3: TGTGCCAGCAGAGAAGCGGGCGACACAGATACGCAGTATTTT.

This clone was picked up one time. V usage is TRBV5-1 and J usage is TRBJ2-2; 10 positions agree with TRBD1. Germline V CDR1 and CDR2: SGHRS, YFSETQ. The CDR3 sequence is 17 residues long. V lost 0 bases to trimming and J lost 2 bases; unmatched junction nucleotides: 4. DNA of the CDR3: TGCGCCAGCAGCTTGGTGGGGACAGGGGAAAACACCGGGGAGCTGTTTTTT. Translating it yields CASSLVGTGENTGELFF.

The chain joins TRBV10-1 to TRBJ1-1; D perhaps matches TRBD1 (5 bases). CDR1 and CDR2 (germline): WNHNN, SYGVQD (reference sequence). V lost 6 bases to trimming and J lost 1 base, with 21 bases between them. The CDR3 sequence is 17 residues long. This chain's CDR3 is CASRSFDRGTGNTEAFF. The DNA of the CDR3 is TGCGCCAGCAGATCGTTTGATCGGGGCACCGGGAACACTGAAGCTTTCTTT.

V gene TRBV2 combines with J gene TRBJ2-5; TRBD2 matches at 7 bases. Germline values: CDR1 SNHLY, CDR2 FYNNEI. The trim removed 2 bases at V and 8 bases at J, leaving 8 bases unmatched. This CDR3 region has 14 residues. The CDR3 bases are TGTGCCAGCAGTGAAAGACTAGCCCAACCCACCCAGTACTTC. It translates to CASSERLAQPTQYF.

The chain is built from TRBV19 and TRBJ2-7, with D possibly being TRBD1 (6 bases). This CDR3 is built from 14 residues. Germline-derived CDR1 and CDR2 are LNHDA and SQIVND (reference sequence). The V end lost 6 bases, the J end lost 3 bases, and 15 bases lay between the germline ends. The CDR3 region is CASRLRDTHYEQYF. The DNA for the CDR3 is TGTGCCAGTAGACTCCGGGACACTCACTACGAGCAGTACTTC.

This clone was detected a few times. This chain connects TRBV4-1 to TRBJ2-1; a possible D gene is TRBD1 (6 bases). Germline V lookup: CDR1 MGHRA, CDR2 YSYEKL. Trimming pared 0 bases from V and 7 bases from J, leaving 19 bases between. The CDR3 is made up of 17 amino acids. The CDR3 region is CASSQEVPQGGMNEQFF. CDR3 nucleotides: TGCGCCAGCAGCCAAGAGGTCCCACAGGGTGGGATGAATGAGCAGTTCTTC.

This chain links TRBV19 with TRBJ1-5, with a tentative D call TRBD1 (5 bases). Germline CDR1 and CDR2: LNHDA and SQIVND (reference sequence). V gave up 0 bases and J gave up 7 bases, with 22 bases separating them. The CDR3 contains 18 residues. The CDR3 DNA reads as TGTGCCAGTAGTATAGATACCACGCCAGGGTGGGATGGACAGCCCCAGCATTTT. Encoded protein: CASSIDTTPGWDGQPQHF. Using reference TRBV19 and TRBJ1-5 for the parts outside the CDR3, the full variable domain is DGGITQSPKYLFRKEGQNVTLSCEQNLNHDAMYWYRQDPGQGLRLIYYSQIVNDFQKGDIAEGYSVSREKKESFPLTVTSAQKNPTAFYLCASSIDTTPGWDGQPQHFGDGTRLSIL.

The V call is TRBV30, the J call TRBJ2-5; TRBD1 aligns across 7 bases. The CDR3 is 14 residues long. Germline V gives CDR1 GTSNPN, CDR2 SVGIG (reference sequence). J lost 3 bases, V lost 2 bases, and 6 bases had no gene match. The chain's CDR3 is CAWSPLGTEETQYF. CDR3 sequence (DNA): TGTGCCTGGAGTCCCTTAGGGACAGAAGAGACCCAGTACTTC.

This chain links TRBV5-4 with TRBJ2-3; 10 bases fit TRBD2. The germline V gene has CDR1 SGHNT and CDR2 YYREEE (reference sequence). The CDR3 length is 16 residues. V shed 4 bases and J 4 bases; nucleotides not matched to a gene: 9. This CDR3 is CASSGASGRAPDTQYF. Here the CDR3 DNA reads TGTGCCAGCAGCGGCGCAAGCGGGAGGGCCCCAGATACGCAGTATTTT.